This T cell receptor beta chain was recorded in a study of T cells of healthy individuals. TCRdb redid the calling of the 5' RACE reads with MiXCR, one entry per CDR3 protein. The data show around 63,000 distinct CDR3 sequences, with under 20% seen just once and about 4.7% held by the top ten. The CDR3 runs 18 residues. CDR1 and CDR2 (germline): KGHDR, SFDVKD. V lost 4 bases, J lost 4 bases, and 16 bases stayed unmatched. This TCR derives from a human donor in good health. This sequence joins TRBV24-1 and TRBJ2-7; 9 bases agree with TRBD2. In DNA form, the CDR3 reads TGTGCCACCAGTGACAAGCGTGCCCTCTTTAGCGGGAGATACGAGCAGTACTTC. It is translated as CATSDKRALFSGRYEQYF.